The 14 T cell receptor beta chains given below trace back to one sample, sequenced in a study of blood T cell repertoires in COVID-19. The method was immunoSEQ multiplex PCR; TCRdb's version includes in-frame clones alone and lacks a portion of them. The sample carries around 200,000 clones, roughly 89% recorded once. Sequencing was carried out using peripheral blood. The receptors come from a young woman who had recovered from COVID-19.

V and J are TRBV6-5 and TRBJ1-1; the D is unclear. With 2 bases removed from V and 7 bases from J, the gap between germline ends came to 8 bases. CDR1 is MNHEY and CDR2 is SVGAGI in the germline V gene. The CDR3 has 12 residues. The CDR3 loop reads CASSYEGFEAFF. CDR3 DNA: TGTGCCAGCAGTTACGAGGGTTTTGAAGCTTTCTTT.

V is TRBV7-6 and J is TRBJ2-5, with 7 bases that match TRBD2. CDR1 SGHVS and CDR2 FNYEAQ come from the germline V gene. The CDR3 runs 15 residues. Trimming cost V 5 bases and J 2 bases; bases outside gene matches: 8. The CDR3 nucleotides read TGTGCCAGCAGCAGTGCGGGGGAGATTCAAGAGACCCAGTACTTC. Translation gives CASSSAGEIQETQYF.

This chain joins TRBV20-1 and TRBJ2-1; TRBD2 matches at 7 bases. Germline CDR1 is DFQATT and CDR2 is SNEGSKA (reference sequence). The ends lost 3 bases at V and 8 bases at J; junction bases unmatched: 4. The CDR3 runs to 12 residues. The CDR3 nucleotides are TGCAGTGCTAGTATGACTAGCTATGAGCAGTTCTTC. It encodes CSASMTSYEQFF.

The chain employs TRBV11-2 and TRBJ1-2, with TRBD1 identical over 7 bases. The J segment lost 5 bases and the V segment lost 5 bases, leaving 2 bases of the junction unmatched. The CDR3 runs to 12 residues. The germline V gene encodes CDR1 SGHAT and CDR2 FQNNGV. CDR3 sequence: CASSLGQYGYTF. The CDR3 region has the DNA TGTGCCAGCAGCCTGGGACAGTATGGCTACACCTTC.

The V gene is TRBV19, the J gene TRBJ1-1; 7 nucleotides align to TRBD1. Looked up from germline, CDR1 is LNHDA and CDR2 is SQIVND (reference sequence). The CDR3 spans 13 residues. V lost 11 bases to trimming and J lost 0 bases; unmatched junction nucleotides: 6. This CDR3 is CASKGTVNTEAFF. CDR3 nucleotides: TGTGCCTCCAAAGGGACAGTGAACACTGAAGCTTTCTTT. Full variable domain (outside the CDR3, taken from reference TRBV19 and TRBJ1-1): DGGITQSPKYLFRKEGQNVTLSCEQNLNHDAMYWYRQDPGQGLRLIYYSQIVNDFQKGDIAEGYSVSREKKESFPLTVTSAQKNPTAFYLCASKGTVNTEAFFGQGTRLTVV.

The V and J genes are TRBV7-9 and TRBJ2-1; 9 bases are a match to TRBD2. Trimming removed 1 base from V and 7 bases from J; junction bases left unmatched: 5. This CDR3 is built from 15 residues. Germline lookup yields CDR1 SEHNR and CDR2 FQNEAQ (reference sequence). CDR3 nucleotides: TGTGCCAGCAGCTTAGGAGCGGGGGGTCGAAATGAGCAGTTCTTC. The encoded protein is CASSLGAGGRNEQFF.

The chain has TRBV27 and TRBJ1-5, with 10 nucleotides matching TRBD1. Germline assignment: CDR1 MNHEY and CDR2 SMNVEV (reference sequence). With V trimmed by 5 bases and J by 6 bases, 7 bases remained unmatched. The CDR3 has 15 amino acids. CDR3 nucleotide sequence: TGTGCCAGCAGTCCCGGGACAGGGGCGGCTCAGCCCCAGCATTTT. This sequence encodes CASSPGTGAAQPQHF.

The rearrangement uses TRBV6-2 or TRBV6-3 and TRBJ1-2, with a possible D match to TRBD1 (5 bases). Per the germline V gene, CDR1 is MNHEY and CDR2 is SVGEGT. The ends were cut back, 0 bases at V and 1 base at J, with 18 bases in the middle. The CDR3 loop spans 18 amino acids. The CDR3 is CASSYSIPDRGINYGYTF. CDR3 DNA: TGTGCCAGCAGTTACTCGATCCCTGACAGAGGCATTAACTATGGCTACACCTTC.

The chain employs TRBV2 and TRBJ1-5; maybe TRBD1 (6 bases). This CDR3 is built from 15 residues. Germline V gene sequence: CDR1 SNHLY, CDR2 FYNNEI. Deletions cut 2 bases from V and 11 bases from J, with 19 bases between. The CDR3 protein is CASSEWGGRLEAQHF. In nucleotides, the CDR3 is TGTGCCAGCAGTGAATGGGGGGGGCGTTTGGAGGCCCAGCATTTT.

CDR3 protein: CASSQRGQGVRREQYF. The CDR3 DNA follows: TGTGCCAGCAGCCAAAGAGGACAGGGGGTGAGGCGCGAGCAGTACTTC. The chain joins TRBV3-1 (or the pseudogene TRBV3-2) to TRBJ2-7; 10 bases map to TRBD1. With 2 bases clipped from V and 6 bases from J, the junction kept 10 bases outside the gene matches. CDR3 size: 16 residues. Per the germline V gene, CDR1 is LGHDT and CDR2 is YNNKEL (reference sequence).

This clone was seen a few times. This sequence joins TRBV6-2 or TRBV6-3 and TRBJ1-2; perhaps TRBD1 as D (5 bases). V lost 6 bases, J lost 8 bases, and 19 bases lay in between. Germline V gene lookup returns CDR1 MNHEY and CDR2 SVGEGT. CDR3 size: 14 residues. The DNA of the CDR3 is TGTGCCAGCAGCCTCCTGACAGTGGGTGAGGGCTACACCTTC. This codes for CASSLLTVGEGYTF.

J is TRBJ1-4 and V is TRBV15, with D possibly matching TRBD1 (6 bases). The V end lost 0 bases, the J end lost 5 bases, and 13 bases lay between the germline ends. The CDR3 is made up of 16 amino acids. CDR1 is LNHNV and CDR2 is YYDKDF in the germline V gene (reference sequence). CDR3 residues: CATSRDGAQGNEKLFF. The CDR3 DNA sequence: TGTGCCACCAGCAGAGATGGTGCGCAGGGGAATGAAAAACTGTTTTTT.

The gene calls are TRBV29-1 and TRBJ2-2; 7 nucleotides agree with TRBD1. This CDR3 comprises 15 residues. Germline CDR1 and CDR2: SQVTM and ANQGSEA. Germline trimming cut 0 bases from V and 4 bases from J; bases unmatched to any gene: 5. This chain's CDR3 is CSVEEQGLGTGELFF. CDR3 in DNA: TGCAGCGTTGAAGAACAGGGGCTGGGCACCGGGGAGCTGTTTTTT.

This chain links TRBV3-1 (or the pseudogene TRBV3-2) with TRBJ2-7; D may be TRBD2 (6 bases). CDR3 size: 18 residues. V lost 2 bases to trimming and J lost 1 base, with 21 bases between them. Germline V lookup: CDR1 LGHDT, CDR2 YNNKEL (reference sequence). The CDR3 here is CASSQPRETKWDSYEQYV. Here the CDR3 DNA reads TGTGCCAGCAGCCAACCCCGGGAGACCAAGTGGGATTCCTACGAGCAGTACGTC.